Detailed here is one T cell receptor (beta chain). The antigen is not known. The ends were cut back, 0 bases at V and 0 bases at J, with 14 bases in the middle. The CDR3 is made up of 17 amino acids. The germline CDR1 and CDR2 sequences are MGHRA and YSYEKL. The data belong to a study of T cell responses to AZD1222 COVID-19 vaccine. Assay: immunoSEQ multiplex PCR; the TCRdb copy retains only in-frame clones and omits some. The sample contains about 95,000 clones, 70% to 90% of which appear only once. Broader study findings: Mostly white British, mostly female donors; authors suggested clonal diversity may be underestimated. Spike-specific TCR breadth and depth rose after two AZD1222 doses. Just a handful of people given AZD1222 tested seropositive at baseline.

Sequencing was performed on peripheral blood, taken on day 0 of AZD1222 vaccination. The chain has TRBV4-1 and TRBJ1-1, with D perhaps matching TRBD1 (6 bases). The TCR was taken from an adult in good health. CDR3 bases: TGCGCCAGCAGCCAAGATACAGGGAGAAGGGTGAACACTGAAGCTTTCTTT. Translating gives CASSQDTGRRVNTEAFF.